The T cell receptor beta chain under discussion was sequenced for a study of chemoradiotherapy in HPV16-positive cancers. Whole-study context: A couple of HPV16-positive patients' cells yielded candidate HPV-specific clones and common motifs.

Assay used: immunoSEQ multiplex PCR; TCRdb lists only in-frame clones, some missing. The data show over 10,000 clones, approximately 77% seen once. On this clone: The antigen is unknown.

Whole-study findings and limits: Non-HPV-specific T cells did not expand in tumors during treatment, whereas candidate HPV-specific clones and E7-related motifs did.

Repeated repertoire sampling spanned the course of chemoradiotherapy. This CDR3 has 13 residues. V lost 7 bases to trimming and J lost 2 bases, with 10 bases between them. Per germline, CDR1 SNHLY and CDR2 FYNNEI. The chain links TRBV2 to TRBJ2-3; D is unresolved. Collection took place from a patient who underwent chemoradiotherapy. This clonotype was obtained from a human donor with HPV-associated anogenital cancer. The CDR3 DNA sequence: TGTGCCAGCAATGGGGTTCCCACAGATACGCAGTATTTT. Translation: CASNGVPTDTQYF.